This T cell receptor beta chain comes out of a study of identical twins. TCRdb reanalysed the 5' RACE reads using MiXCR and keeps one entry per CDR3 protein. The top ten hold 0.44% of the sample, which has 450,000 to 650,000 distinct CDR3 sequences, 13% to 15% seen once. The V and J ends lost 5 bases and 1 base, in that order; junction bases with no gene match: 1. Germline V CDR1 and CDR2: SQVTM, ANQGSEA. This CDR3 has 12 residues. Separately, the same data were catalogued under a study of yellow fever vaccine responses in identical twins.

The rearrangement links TRBV29-1 to TRBJ1-1, with 7 bases fitting TRBD1. The specimen was CD4+ T cells sorted from blood. The sequence came from a young woman in good health. Here the CDR3 reads CSVRQGNTEAFF. Written as DNA, the CDR3 is TGCAGCGTTAGACAGGGGAACACTGAAGCTTTCTTT.